A selection of T cell receptor beta chains follows, all from one sample in a study of T cell responses to AZD1222 COVID-19 vaccine. Libraries were prepared by immunoSEQ multiplex PCR; TCRdb keeps only in-frame clonotypes and omits some of them. The top ten clones hold roughly half of a sample with 45,000 or so clones, 75% to 85% of them seen once. Sequences were derived from peripheral blood, sampled on day 0 of AZD1222 vaccination. Every receptor here comes from an adult in good health. Both conserved end residues are part of each CDR3. Fields, in order: V gene, J gene, CDR3 length, clone size, D gene, CDR3 DNA, CDR3 protein. D genes are given only for firm matches. Rows may omit the clone size; those that give it use once, few, many or a size class.

TRBV7-2	TRBJ1-1	15	NA	NA	TGTGCCAGCAGCCCAGGCGGGGCAGTAAACACTGAAGCTTTCTTT	CASSPGGAVNTEAFF
TRBV11-2	TRBJ2-1	14	NA	NA	TGTGCCAGCAGCTTAGGCGGAACCTACAATGAGCAGTTCTTC	CASSLGGTYNEQFF
TRBV10-2	TRBJ1-5	14	once	NA	TGCGCCAGCAGTGAGAGGGGTTTACATCAGCCCCAGCATTTT	CASSERGLHQPQHF
TRBV19	TRBJ2-3	17	NA	TRBD2	TGTGCCAGTCGGACTAGCGGGGGTGTCTTTAGCACAGATACGCAGTATTTT	CASRTSGGVFSTDTQYF
TRBV7-2	TRBJ2-3	12	few	NA	TGTGCCAGCAGCCCCGCGCGGGATACGCAGTATTTT	CASSPARDTQYF
TRBV7-3	TRBJ2-1	14	NA	NA	TGTGCCAGCAGCTTAAGTCAGGGGACGGATGAGCAGTTCTTC	CASSLSQGTDEQFF
TRBV28	TRBJ1-1	17	NA	TRBD1	TGTGCCAGCAGTTACCGCCTAGGGCGACAGGGGGGGACTGAAGCTTTCTTT	CASSYRLGRQGGTEAFF
TRBV28	TRBJ1-5	14	NA	NA	TGTGCCAGCAGTTCCCCCAGGAGCAATCAGCCCCAGCATTTT	CASSSPRSNQPQHF
TRBV4-1	TRBJ2-5	16	NA	NA	TGCGCCAGCAGCCAAGGTAACCAGCGGTACCAAGAGACCCAGTACTTC	CASSQGNQRYQETQYF
TRBV4-2	TRBJ2-7	16	NA	TRBD2	TGTGCCAGCAGCCCGGTCCTTGATAGCGGGAGCTACGAGCAGTACTTC	CASSPVLDSGSYEQYF
TRBV2	TRBJ1-1	14	NA	NA	TGTGCCAGCAGTTGGGAAGGATTGAACACTGAAGCTTTCTTT	CASSWEGLNTEAFF
TRBV5-1	TRBJ2-3	14	NA	NA	TGCGCCAGCAGCTTGGGGCTAGACACAGATACGCAGTATTTT	CASSLGLDTDTQYF
TRBV15	TRBJ2-7	13	NA	NA	TGTGCCACCAGCAGAGACAGGGCGGGGGAGCAGTACTTC	CATSRDRAGEQYF